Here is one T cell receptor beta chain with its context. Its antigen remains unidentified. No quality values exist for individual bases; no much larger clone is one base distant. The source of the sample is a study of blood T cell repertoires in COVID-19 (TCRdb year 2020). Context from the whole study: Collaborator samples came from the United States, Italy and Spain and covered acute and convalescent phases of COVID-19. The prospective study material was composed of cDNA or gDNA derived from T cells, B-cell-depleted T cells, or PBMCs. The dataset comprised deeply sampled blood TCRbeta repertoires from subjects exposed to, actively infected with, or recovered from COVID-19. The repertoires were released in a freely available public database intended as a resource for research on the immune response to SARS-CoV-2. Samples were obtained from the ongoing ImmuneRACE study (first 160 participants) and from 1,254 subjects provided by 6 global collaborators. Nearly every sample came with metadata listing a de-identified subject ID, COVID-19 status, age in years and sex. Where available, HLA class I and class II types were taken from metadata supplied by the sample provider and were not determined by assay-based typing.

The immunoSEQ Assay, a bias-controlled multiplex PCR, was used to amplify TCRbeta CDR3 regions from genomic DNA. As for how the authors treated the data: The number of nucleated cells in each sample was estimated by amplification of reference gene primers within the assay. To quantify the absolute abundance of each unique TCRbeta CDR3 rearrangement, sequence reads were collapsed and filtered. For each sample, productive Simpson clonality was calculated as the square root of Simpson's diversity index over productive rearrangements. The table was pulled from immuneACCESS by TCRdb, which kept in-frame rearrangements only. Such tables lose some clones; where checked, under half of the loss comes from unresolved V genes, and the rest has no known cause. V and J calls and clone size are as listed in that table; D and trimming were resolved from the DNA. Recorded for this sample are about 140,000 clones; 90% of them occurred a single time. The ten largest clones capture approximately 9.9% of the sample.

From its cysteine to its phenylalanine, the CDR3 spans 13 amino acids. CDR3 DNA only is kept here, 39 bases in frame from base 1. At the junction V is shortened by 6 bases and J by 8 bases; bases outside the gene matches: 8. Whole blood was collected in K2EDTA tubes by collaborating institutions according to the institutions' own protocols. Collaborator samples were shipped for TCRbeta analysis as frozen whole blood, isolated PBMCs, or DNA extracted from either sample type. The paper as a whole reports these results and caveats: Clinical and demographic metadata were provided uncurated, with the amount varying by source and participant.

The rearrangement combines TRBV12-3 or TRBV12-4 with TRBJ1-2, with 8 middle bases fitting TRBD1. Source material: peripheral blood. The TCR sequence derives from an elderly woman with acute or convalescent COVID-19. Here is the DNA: TGTGCCAGCAGCCTGGACAGGGTGAGGGGCTACACCTTC. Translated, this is CASSLDRVRGYTF.